The 22 T cell receptor beta chains presented below share a single source sample, sequenced in a study of blood T cell repertoires in COVID-19. The repertoire was sequenced with immunoSEQ multiplex PCR; TCRdb's copy has only in-frame clones and lacks some. The sample lists under 95,000 clones; roughly 77% were seen once. Sequencing input: peripheral blood. These receptors came from a man aged 45 to 65 with active or convalescent COVID-19.

The chain carries TRBV29-1 and TRBJ2-6; D not certain. The CDR3 loop spans 14 amino acids. Trimming took off 5 bases at V and 1 base at J, with 9 bases between the two ends. Germline V gene sequence: CDR1 SQVTM, CDR2 ANQGSEA. In DNA form, the CDR3 reads TGCAGCGTTCTACGCCATTCTGGGGCCAACGTCCTGACTTTC. This encodes CSVLRHSGANVLTF.

The chain uses TRBV10-1 and TRBJ2-3; D uncertain. CDR1 is WNHNN, CDR2 SYGVQD, per germline (reference sequence). Trimming cost V 1 base and J 2 bases, with 7 bases left between them. This CDR3 comprises 14 residues. In nucleotides, the CDR3 is TGCGCCAGCAGTGAGTGGCAGATCACAGATACGCAGTATTTT. Residues: CASSEWQITDTQYF.

This clone has a single count. The chain couples TRBV19 to TRBJ2-1, with 9 nucleotides matching TRBD1. V trimming: 5 bases; J trimming: 6 bases; junction bases outside the gene matches: 8. Germline values: CDR1 LNHDA, CDR2 SQIVND (reference sequence). This CDR3 region has 15 residues. In nucleotides, the CDR3 is TGTGCCAGTAGTGGGAAGGGACAGGGTCTCAATGAGCAGTTCTTC. Translation gives CASSGKGQGLNEQFF.

The V gene is TRBV19, the J gene TRBJ1-1; 9 bases fit TRBD1. J lost 1 base, V lost 6 bases, and 3 bases had no gene match. The CDR3 loop spans 14 amino acids. Germline V CDR1 and CDR2: LNHDA, SQIVND (reference sequence). CDR3 coding DNA: TGTGCCAGTAGGCGACAGGGGGAGAACACTGAAGCTTTCTTT. This sequence encodes CASRRQGENTEAFF.

The chain is built from TRBV15 and TRBJ1-1; D gene uncertain. CDR3 length: 12 amino acids. Germline CDR1 LNHNV, CDR2 YYDKDF (reference sequence). V was cut by 3 bases and J by 8 bases, with 10 bases left in between. The CDR3 is CATSSGGMEAFF. The DNA for the CDR3 is TGTGCCACCAGCAGCGGAGGAATGGAAGCTTTCTTT.

The chain uses TRBV19 and TRBJ1-2; possible D gene TRBD1, 5 bases. This CDR3 spans 15 amino acids. CDR1 and CDR2 (germline): LNHDA, SQIVND (reference sequence). Trimming pared 7 bases from V and 5 bases from J, leaving 20 bases between. The CDR3 loop is CASNRPTQGLYGYTF. Here the CDR3 DNA reads TGTGCCAGTAACAGACCCACTCAGGGTCTTTATGGCTACACCTTC.

The rearrangement joins TRBV5-6 to TRBJ2-7; 7 bases match TRBD2. The CDR3 has 15 amino acids. With V trimmed by 1 base and J by 1 base, 5 bases remained unmatched. Germline V gene sequence: CDR1 SGHDT, CDR2 YYEEEE. In nucleotides, the CDR3 is TGTGCCAGCAGCTTGAGATCGGGGGGTTCCTACGAGCAGTACTTC. This encodes CASSLRSGGSYEQYF.

The gene calls are TRBV29-1 and TRBJ2-7; D is possibly TRBD2 (6 bases). The length of the CDR3 is 12 residues. Trimming left V 5 bases short and J 5 bases short, with 13 bases between. Germline V gene lookup returns CDR1 SQVTM and CDR2 ANQGSEA. CDR3 coding DNA: TGCAGCGTTCGGCGGGGTGGGGACGAGCAGTACTTC. Translating gives CSVRRGGDEQYF.

The V call is TRBV9, the J call TRBJ2-7; weak D call: TRBD2 (6 bases). V dropped 4 bases and J dropped 7 bases, with 15 bases sitting between them. The CDR3 spans 13 residues. Germline V lookup: CDR1 SGDLS, CDR2 YYNGEE. This CDR3 reads CASSLRGGREQYF. The CDR3 DNA reads as TGTGCCAGCAGCCTTAGAGGTGGGAGGGAGCAGTACTTC.

In DNA, the CDR3 is TGTGCCAGTAGTGTCGGGAGTTATGGGCGTAGCTCCTACGAGCAGTACTTC. Residues: CASSVGSYGRSSYEQYF. V and J are TRBV19 and TRBJ2-7, with a weak D call TRBD2 (6 bases). The CDR3 contains 17 residues. The germline CDR1 and CDR2 sequences are LNHDA and SQIVND (reference sequence). Trimming stripped 5 bases from V and 0 bases from J, with 20 bases between.

V is TRBV2 and J is TRBJ1-4; 10 nucleotides agree with TRBD1. This CDR3 is 17 amino acids long. The ends lost 5 bases at V and 7 bases at J; junction bases unmatched: 13. Germline values: CDR1 SNHLY, CDR2 FYNNEI. The DNA of the CDR3 is TGTGCCAGCAGTACCGGACAGGGGGGTAGGGATGGTGAAAAACTGTTTTTT. It encodes CASSTGQGGRDGEKLFF.

The chain uses TRBV6-1 and TRBJ1-4; 7 bases map to TRBD1. The germline gives CDR1 MNHNS, CDR2 SASEGT. CDR3 length equals 17 residues. J lost 8 bases, V lost 2 bases, and 14 bases had no gene match. CDR3 bases: TGTGCCAGCAGTGAAAGTCCCCAGGGGGATGTGGGGGAAAAACTGTTTTTT. Its translation: CASSESPQGDVGEKLFF.

In its sample, this clone was seen a few times. The V and J genes are TRBV25-1 and TRBJ2-1; 10 bases are shared with TRBD2. Germline V gives CDR1 MGHDK, CDR2 SYGVNS. The CDR3 spans 15 residues. Unmatched junction bases numbered 7, after V lost 4 bases and J lost 7 bases. The CDR3 loop reads CASSGPGLASNEQFF. The CDR3 coding sequence is TGTGCCAGCAGTGGACCGGGACTAGCGTCGAATGAGCAGTTCTTC.

The genes are TRBV11-3 and TRBJ2-3, with 7 bases matching TRBD2. This CDR3 is 15 amino acids long. With V trimmed by 5 bases and J by 5 bases, 10 bases remained unmatched. The germline gives CDR1 SGHNT, CDR2 YENEEA. CDR3 sequence (DNA): TGTGCCAGCAGCCGAGTGGTAAGGGAGGGAGATACGCAGTATTTT. This gives the protein CASSRVVREGDTQYF.

The chain joins TRBV5-6 to TRBJ2-6; no clear D gene. The V gene lost 0 bases and the J gene lost 2 bases, with 6 bases spanning the gap. The CDR3 consists of 15 residues. Germline V lookup: CDR1 SGHDT, CDR2 YYEEEE. The CDR3 nucleotides read TGTGCCAGCAGCTTGGGGCAGGCTGGGGCCAACGTCCTGACTTTC. The encoded protein is CASSLGQAGANVLTF.

The chain has TRBV28 and TRBJ2-7, with TRBD1 matching 10 bases. The ends lost 5 bases at V and 3 bases at J; junction bases unmatched: 4. Germline V gives CDR1 MDHEN, CDR2 SYDVKM. This CDR3 contains 14 residues. The CDR3 loop is CASSAGDRGYEQYF. As DNA, the CDR3 is TGTGCCAGCAGTGCCGGGGACAGGGGCTACGAGCAGTACTTC. The full variable domain, rest sourced from reference TRBV28 and TRBJ2-7, is DVKVTQSSRYLVKRTGEKVFLECVQDMDHENMFWYRQDPGLGLRLIYFSYDVKMKEKGDIPEGYSVSREKKERFSLILESASTNQTSMYLCASSAGDRGYEQYFGPGTRLTVT.

The chain has TRBV11-2 and TRBJ2-7; D possibly corresponds to TRBD2 (5 bases). CDR3 length equals 14 residues. The V gene's germline CDR1 is SGHAT and CDR2 FQNNGV. V dropped 0 bases and J dropped 1 base, with 7 bases sitting between them. Here the CDR3 reads CASSLESGSYEQYF. The CDR3 DNA follows: TGTGCCAGCAGCTTAGAATCGGGATCCTACGAGCAGTACTTC.

The CDR3 bases are TGTGCCATTTCCCGGGACACTATTAATTCACCCCTCCACTTT. Protein product: CAISRDTINSPLHF. The V call is TRBV10-3, the J call TRBJ1-6, with D tentatively TRBD1 (6 bases). Per germline, CDR1 ENHRY and CDR2 SYGVKD. The CDR3 extends over 14 amino acids. Trimming stripped 9 bases from V and 6 bases from J, with 15 bases between.

The chain employs TRBV5-1 and TRBJ2-2; 7 bases are a match to TRBD1. CDR1 and CDR2 from the germline V gene are SGHRS and YFSETQ. The junction had 11 bases not matched to a gene; V was cut back by 0 bases and J by 0 bases. This CDR3 region has 19 residues. In DNA form, the CDR3 reads TGCGCCAGCAGCTTGGGGGGACAGACAATTGACACGAACACCGGGGAGCTGTTTTTT. Translating gives CASSLGGQTIDTNTGELFF.

This chain connects TRBV27 to TRBJ2-7, with TRBD2 identical over 8 bases. The CDR3 loop spans 13 amino acids. CDR1 is MNHEY and CDR2 is SMNVEV in the germline V gene (reference sequence). After removal of 5 bases from V and 3 bases from J, the junction contained 3 bases not matched to a gene. The CDR3 reads CASSMREDYEQYF. Written as DNA, the CDR3 is TGTGCCAGCAGTATGCGGGAGGACTACGAGCAGTACTTC.

The rearrangement links TRBV6-5 to TRBJ1-3; D not certain. CDR3 size: 11 residues. Germline values: CDR1 MNHEY, CDR2 SVGAGI. V was pared by 9 bases and J by 9 bases, with 12 bases between. Here the CDR3 reads CASHDGSTIYF. As DNA, the CDR3 is TGTGCCAGTCATGACGGGTCCACCATATATTTT.

V gene TRBV7-7 combines with J gene TRBJ2-5; TRBD1 matches at 10 bases. Germline assignment: CDR1 SSHAT and CDR2 FNYEAQ (reference sequence). Trimming at V came to 1 base and at J to 5 bases, leaving 1 base not matched to a gene. The CDR3 is 14 amino acids. The CDR3 DNA sequence: TGTGCCAGCAGCTTAGGGGACAGGGGTGAGACCCAGTACTTC. Protein product: CASSLGDRGETQYF.